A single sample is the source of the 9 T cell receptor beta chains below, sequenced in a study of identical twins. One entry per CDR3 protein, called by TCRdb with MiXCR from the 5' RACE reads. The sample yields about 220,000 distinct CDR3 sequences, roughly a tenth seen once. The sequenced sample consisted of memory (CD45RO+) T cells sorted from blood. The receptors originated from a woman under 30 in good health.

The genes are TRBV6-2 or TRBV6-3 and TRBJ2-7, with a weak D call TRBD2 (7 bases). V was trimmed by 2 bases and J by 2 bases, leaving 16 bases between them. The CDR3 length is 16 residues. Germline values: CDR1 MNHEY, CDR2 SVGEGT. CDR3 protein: CASSYQRLAGAYEQYF. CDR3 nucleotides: TGTGCCAGCAGTTACCAGAGACTAGCAGGGGCCTACGAGCAGTACTTC.

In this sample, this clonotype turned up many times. CDR3 sequence (DNA): TGTGCCAGCAGCTTCGGGTTTTCCTATGGCTACACCTTC. Amino acid sequence: CASSFGFSYGYTF. The chain recombines TRBV7-2 with TRBJ1-2, with D hard to call. Germline V lookup: CDR1 SGHTA, CDR2 FQGNSA. Trimming removed 3 bases from V and 4 bases from J, with 9 bases in between. CDR3 length equals 13 residues.

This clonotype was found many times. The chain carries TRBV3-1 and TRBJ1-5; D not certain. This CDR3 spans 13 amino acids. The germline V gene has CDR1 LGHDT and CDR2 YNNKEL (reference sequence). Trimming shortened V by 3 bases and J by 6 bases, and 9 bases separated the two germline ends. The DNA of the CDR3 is TGTGCCAGCAGCCAGACGTGGAGTCAGCCCCAGCATTTT. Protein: CASSQTWSQPQHF.

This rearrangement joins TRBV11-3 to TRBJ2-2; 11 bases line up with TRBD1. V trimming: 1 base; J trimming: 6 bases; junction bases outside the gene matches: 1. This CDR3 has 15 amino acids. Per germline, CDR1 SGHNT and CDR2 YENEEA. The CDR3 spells CASSLVGQGAGELFF. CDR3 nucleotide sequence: TGTGCCAGCAGCTTAGTGGGACAGGGGGCCGGGGAGCTGTTTTTT.

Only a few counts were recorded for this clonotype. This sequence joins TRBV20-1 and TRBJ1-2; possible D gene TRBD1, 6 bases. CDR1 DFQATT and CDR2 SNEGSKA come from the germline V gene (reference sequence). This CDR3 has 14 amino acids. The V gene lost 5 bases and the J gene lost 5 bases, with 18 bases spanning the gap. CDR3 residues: CSADRGAASYGYTF. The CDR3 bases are TGCAGTGCTGACCGGGGGGCGGCTTCTTATGGCTACACCTTC.

For the CDR3, the DNA is TGTGCCATCAGTGGGGGACAGCCCCCCTACGAGCAGTACTTC. Its translation: CAISGGQPPYEQYF. The V call is TRBV10-3, the J call TRBJ2-7, with TRBD1 matching 7 bases. This CDR3 region has 14 residues. The V and J ends lost 4 bases and 2 bases, in that order; junction bases with no gene match: 5. From germline, CDR1 is ENHRY and CDR2 SYGVKD.

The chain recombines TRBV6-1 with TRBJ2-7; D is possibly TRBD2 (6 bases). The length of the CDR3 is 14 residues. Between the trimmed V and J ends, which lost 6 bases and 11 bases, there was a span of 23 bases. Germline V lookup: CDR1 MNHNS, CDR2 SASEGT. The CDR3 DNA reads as TGTGCCAGCAGACCCACAAACACACCCGGGAGTGAGTACTTC. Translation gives CASRPTNTPGSEYF.

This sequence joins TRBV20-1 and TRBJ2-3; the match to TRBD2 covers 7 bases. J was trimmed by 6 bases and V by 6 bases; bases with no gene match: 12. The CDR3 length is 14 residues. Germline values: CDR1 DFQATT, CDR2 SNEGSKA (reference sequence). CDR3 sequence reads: CSAPVGAGVDTQYF. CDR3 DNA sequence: TGCAGTGCCCCGGTGGGCGCGGGAGTGGATACGCAGTATTTT.

The DNA for the CDR3 is TGTGCCAGCAGTTACACGGCTAACGAGCAGTACTTC. It is translated as CASSYTANEQYF. This sequence joins TRBV6-6 and TRBJ2-7; D not certain. V lost 2 bases and J 5 bases, leaving 7 bases between the germline ends. This CDR3 has 12 amino acids. CDR1 and CDR2 from the germline V gene are MNHNY and SVGAGI (reference sequence).